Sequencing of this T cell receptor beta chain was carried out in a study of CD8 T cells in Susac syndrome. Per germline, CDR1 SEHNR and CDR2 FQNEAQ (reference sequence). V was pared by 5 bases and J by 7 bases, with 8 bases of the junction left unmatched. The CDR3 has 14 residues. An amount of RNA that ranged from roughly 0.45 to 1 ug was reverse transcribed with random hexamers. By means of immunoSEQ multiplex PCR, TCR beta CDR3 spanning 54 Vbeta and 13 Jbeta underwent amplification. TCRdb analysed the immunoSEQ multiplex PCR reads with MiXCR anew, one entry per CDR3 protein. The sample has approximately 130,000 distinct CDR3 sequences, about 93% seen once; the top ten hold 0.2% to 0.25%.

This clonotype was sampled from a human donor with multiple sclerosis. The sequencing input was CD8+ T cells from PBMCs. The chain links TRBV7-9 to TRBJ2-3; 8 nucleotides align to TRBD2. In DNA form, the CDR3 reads TGTGCCAGCAGCCTGGGACTAGGCGGAAATACGCAGTATTTT. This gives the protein CASSLGLGGNTQYF.